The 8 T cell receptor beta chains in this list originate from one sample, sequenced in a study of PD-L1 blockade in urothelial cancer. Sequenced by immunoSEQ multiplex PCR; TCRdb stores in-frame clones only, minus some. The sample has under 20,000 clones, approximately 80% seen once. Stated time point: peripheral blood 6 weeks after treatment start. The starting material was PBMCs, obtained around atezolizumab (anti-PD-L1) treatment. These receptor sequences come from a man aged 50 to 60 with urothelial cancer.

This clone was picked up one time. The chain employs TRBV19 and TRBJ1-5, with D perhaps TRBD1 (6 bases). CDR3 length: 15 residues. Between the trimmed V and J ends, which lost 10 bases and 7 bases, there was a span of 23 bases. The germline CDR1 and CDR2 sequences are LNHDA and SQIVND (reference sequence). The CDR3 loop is CATQPHWGGGQPQHF. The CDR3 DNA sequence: TGTGCCACCCAGCCCCACTGGGGGGGCGGACAGCCCCAGCATTTT.

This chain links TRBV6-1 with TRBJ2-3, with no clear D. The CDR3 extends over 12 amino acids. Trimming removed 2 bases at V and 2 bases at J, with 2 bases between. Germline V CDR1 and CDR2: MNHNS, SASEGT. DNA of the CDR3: TGTGCCAGCAGTGAATACACAGATACGCAGTATTTT. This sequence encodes CASSEYTDTQYF.

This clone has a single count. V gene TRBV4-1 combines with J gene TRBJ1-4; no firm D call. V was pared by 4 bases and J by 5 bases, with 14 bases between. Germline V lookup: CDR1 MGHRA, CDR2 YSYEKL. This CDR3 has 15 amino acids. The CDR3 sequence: CASSPVRVANEKLFF. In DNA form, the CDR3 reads TGCGCCAGCAGCCCTGTACGGGTTGCGAATGAAAAACTGTTTTTT.

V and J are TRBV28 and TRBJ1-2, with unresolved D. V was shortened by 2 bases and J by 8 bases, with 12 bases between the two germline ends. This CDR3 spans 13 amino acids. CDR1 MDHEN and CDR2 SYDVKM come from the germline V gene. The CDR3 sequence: CASSLEGTKGYTF. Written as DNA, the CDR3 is TGTGCCAGCAGTTTAGAGGGAACAAAGGGCTACACCTTC.

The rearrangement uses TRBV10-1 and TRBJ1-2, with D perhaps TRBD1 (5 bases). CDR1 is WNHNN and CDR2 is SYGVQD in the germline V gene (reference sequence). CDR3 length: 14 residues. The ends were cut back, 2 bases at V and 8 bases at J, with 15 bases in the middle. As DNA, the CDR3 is TGCGCCAGCAGTGAGGGGCAGTGGAGGGGCGGCTACACCTTC. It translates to CASSEGQWRGGYTF.

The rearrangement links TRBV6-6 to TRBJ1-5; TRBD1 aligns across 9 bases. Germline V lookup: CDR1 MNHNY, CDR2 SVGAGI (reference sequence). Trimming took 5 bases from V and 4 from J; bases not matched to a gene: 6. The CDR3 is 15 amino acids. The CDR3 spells CASSMGQGGNQPQHF. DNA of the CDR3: TGTGCCAGCAGTATGGGACAGGGTGGGAATCAGCCCCAGCATTTT.

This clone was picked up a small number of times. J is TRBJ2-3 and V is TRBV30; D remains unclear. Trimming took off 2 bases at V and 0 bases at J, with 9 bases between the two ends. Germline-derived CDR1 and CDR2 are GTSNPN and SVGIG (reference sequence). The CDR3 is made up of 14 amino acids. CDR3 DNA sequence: TGTGCCTGGAGTTCCCTCCGGAGCACAGATACGCAGTATTTT. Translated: CAWSSLRSTDTQYF.

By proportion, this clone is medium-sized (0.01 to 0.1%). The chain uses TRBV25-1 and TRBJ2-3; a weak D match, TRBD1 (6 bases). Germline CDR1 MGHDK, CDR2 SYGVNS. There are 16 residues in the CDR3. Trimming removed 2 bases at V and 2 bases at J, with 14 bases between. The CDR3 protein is CASSEGARGNTDTQYF. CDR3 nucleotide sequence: TGTGCCAGCAGTGAAGGGGCCAGGGGAAACACAGATACGCAGTATTTT.